This is a list of T cell receptor beta chains from one sample in a study of graft-versus-host responses after intestinal transplantation. The table came from immunoSEQ multiplex PCR; TCRdb's copy has only in-frame clones and leaves some out. Here the sample spans roughly 4,200 clones, less than 45% being singletons. Sequenced material: alloreactive CD8+ T cells from a mixed lymphocyte reaction culture, taken before transplantation. Receptors originate from a human patient who was an organ donor for intestinal transplantation. The CDR3 runs from the conserved cysteine through the conserved F or W. Fields, in order: D gene, J gene, V gene, clone size, CDR3 protein, CDR3 DNA. The D gene is left open where the match is weak. Clone size appears in some rows only: once, few, many, or a class for an expanded clone.

D gene: NA; J gene: TRBJ1-3; V gene: TRBV28; clone size: NA; CDR3 protein: CASGDGGSGNTIYF; CDR3 DNA: TGTGCCAGCGGCGACGGGGGATCTGGAAACACCATATATTTT
D gene: TRBD2; J gene: TRBJ2-1; V gene: TRBV5-8; clone size: NA; CDR3 protein: CASSLALAAYNEQFF; CDR3 DNA: TGTGCCAGCAGCTTGGCACTAGCGGCTTACAATGAGCAGTTCTTC
D gene: NA; J gene: TRBJ2-3; V gene: TRBV5-6; clone size: NA; CDR3 protein: CASSSPPGTDTQYF; CDR3 DNA: TGTGCCAGCAGCTCTCCCCCAGGCACAGATACGCAGTATTTT
D gene: NA; J gene: TRBJ2-5; V gene: TRBV28; clone size: few; CDR3 protein: CASSFAGWETQYF; CDR3 DNA: TGTGCCAGCAGTTTTGCAGGGTGGGAGACCCAGTACTTC
D gene: TRBD1; J gene: TRBJ1-3; V gene: TRBV4-1; clone size: NA; CDR3 protein: CASSLGTASGNTIYF; CDR3 DNA: TGCGCCAGCAGCCTTGGGACAGCCTCTGGAAACACCATATATTTT
D gene: NA; J gene: TRBJ2-1; V gene: TRBV4-1; clone size: NA; CDR3 protein: CASSQLLSSYNEQFF; CDR3 DNA: TGCGCCAGCAGCCAACTCCTTAGCTCCTACAATGAGCAGTTCTTC
D gene: NA; J gene: TRBJ2-7; V gene: TRBV9; clone size: NA; CDR3 protein: CASSVAWGQLYEQYF; CDR3 DNA: TGTGCCAGCAGCGTAGCTTGGGGGCAGTTATACGAGCAGTACTTC
D gene: NA; J gene: TRBJ1-1; V gene: TRBV6-1; clone size: NA; CDR3 protein: CASNRWNTEAFF; CDR3 DNA: TGTGCCAGCAACCGGTGGAACACTGAAGCTTTCTTT
D gene: NA; J gene: TRBJ2-6; V gene: TRBV7-6; clone size: medium-sized; CDR3 protein: CASSSTTGTGANVLTF; CDR3 DNA: TGTGCCAGCAGCTCAACCACAGGGACCGGGGCCAACGTCCTGACTTTC
D gene: TRBD1; J gene: TRBJ1-1; V gene: TRBV5-1; clone size: large; CDR3 protein: CASSSTGTGTEAFF; CDR3 DNA: TGCGCCAGCAGCTCTACCGGGACAGGCACTGAAGCTTTCTTT
D gene: NA; J gene: TRBJ2-7; V gene: TRBV28; clone size: NA; CDR3 protein: CASSLTAGATYEQYF; CDR3 DNA: TGTGCCAGCAGTTTAACGGCAGGGGCAACCTACGAGCAGTACTTC
D gene: TRBD1; J gene: TRBJ1-1; V gene: TRBV19; clone size: medium-sized; CDR3 protein: CASGTGLNTEAFF; CDR3 DNA: TGTGCCAGCGGGACAGGGCTGAACACTGAAGCTTTCTTT
D gene: TRBD1; J gene: TRBJ1-2; V gene: TRBV28; clone size: NA; CDR3 protein: CASSITPGQSSGGYTF; CDR3 DNA: TGTGCCAGCAGTATTACCCCGGGACAGAGCTCTGGAGGCTACACCTTC
D gene: NA; J gene: TRBJ1-2; V gene: TRBV5-4; clone size: NA; CDR3 protein: CASRTDRKPLTNYGYTF; CDR3 DNA: TGTGCCAGCAGAACTGACAGGAAACCGTTAACTAACTATGGCTACACCTTC
D gene: TRBD1; J gene: TRBJ1-2; V gene: TRBV28; clone size: NA; CDR3 protein: CASSLWATLTGVYGYTF; CDR3 DNA: TGTGCCAGCAGTTTATGGGCCACCTTGACAGGGGTTTATGGCTACACCTTC
D gene: NA; J gene: TRBJ2-3; V gene: TRBV6-6; clone size: few; CDR3 protein: CASSPQGLTDTQYF; CDR3 DNA: TGTGCCAGCAGTCCACAGGGCCTTACAGATACGCAGTATTTT
D gene: NA; J gene: TRBJ2-7; V gene: TRBV4-3; clone size: NA; CDR3 protein: CASSQDRWRSYEQYF; CDR3 DNA: TGCGCCAGCAGCCAAGATCGGTGGAGGTCCTACGAGCAGTACTTC
D gene: TRBD1; J gene: TRBJ2-7; V gene: TRBV6-1; clone size: NA; CDR3 protein: CASSFRDRTEQYF; CDR3 DNA: TGTGCCAGCAGTTTCCGGGACAGGACCGAGCAGTACTTC
D gene: NA; J gene: TRBJ1-2; V gene: TRBV6-5; clone size: NA; CDR3 protein: CASSPGGGKYYGYTF; CDR3 DNA: TGTGCCAGCAGCCCCGGGGGGGGTAAGTACTATGGCTACACCTTC
D gene: TRBD2; J gene: TRBJ2-5; V gene: TRBV7-6; clone size: NA; CDR3 protein: CASSWTSGSRETQYF; CDR3 DNA: TGTGCCAGCAGTTGGACTAGCGGGAGTCGGGAGACCCAGTACTTC
D gene: TRBD2; J gene: TRBJ2-1; V gene: TRBV28; clone size: few; CDR3 protein: CASSLDLDWTSGSIWDEQFF; CDR3 DNA: TGTGCCAGCAGTTTGGACCTCGATTGGACTAGCGGGAGTATATGGGATGAGCAGTTCTTC
D gene: TRBD2; J gene: TRBJ2-7; V gene: TRBV6-6; clone size: few; CDR3 protein: CVIPSGYEQYF; CDR3 DNA: TGTGTGATCCCTAGCGGGTACGAGCAGTACTTC
D gene: NA; J gene: TRBJ2-2; V gene: TRBV7-9; clone size: NA; CDR3 protein: CASSSPGLEATGELFF; CDR3 DNA: TGTGCCAGCAGCTCTCCGGGACTTGAAGCGACCGGGGAGCTGTTTTTT
D gene: NA; J gene: TRBJ1-2; V gene: TRBV2; clone size: NA; CDR3 protein: CARRGWPNYGYTF; CDR3 DNA: TGTGCCAGACGTGGTTGGCCGAACTATGGCTACACCTTC
D gene: NA; J gene: TRBJ1-1; V gene: TRBV7-9; clone size: few; CDR3 protein: CASSREARGVEAFF; CDR3 DNA: TGTGCCAGCAGCAGAGAGGCCCGGGGGGTCGAAGCTTTCTTT
D gene: TRBD2; J gene: TRBJ2-3; V gene: TRBV28; clone size: NA; CDR3 protein: CASFTNRLAGF; CDR3 DNA: TGTGCCAGTTTTACGAATCGACTAGCGGGCTTT
D gene: NA; J gene: TRBJ2-7; V gene: TRBV7-2; clone size: NA; CDR3 protein: CASRTYGSYEQYF; CDR3 DNA: TGTGCCAGCAGGACTTATGGGAGTTACGAGCAGTACTTC
D gene: NA; J gene: TRBJ2-3; V gene: TRBV7-8; clone size: NA; CDR3 protein: CASSLVEGVRDTQYF; CDR3 DNA: TGTGCCAGCAGCTTAGTTGAGGGAGTCAGAGATACGCAGTATTTT
D gene: NA; J gene: TRBJ2-7; V gene: TRBV5-7; clone size: few; CDR3 protein: CASSLPGANEQYF; CDR3 DNA: TGTGCCAGCAGCCTCCCAGGGGCCAACGAGCAGTACTTC
D gene: TRBD1; J gene: TRBJ2-1; V gene: TRBV9; clone size: few; CDR3 protein: CASSVEGQGAYNEQFF; CDR3 DNA: TGTGCCAGCAGCGTAGAGGGACAGGGGGCTTACAATGAGCAGTTCTTC
D gene: NA; J gene: TRBJ2-7; V gene: TRBV29-1; clone size: NA; CDR3 protein: CSVEEGRYEQYF; CDR3 DNA: TGCAGCGTTGAAGAAGGGAGGTACGAGCAGTACTTC
D gene: TRBD1; J gene: TRBJ2-1; V gene: TRBV6-4; clone size: NA; CDR3 protein: CASSLQGRYNEQFF; CDR3 DNA: TGTGCCAGCAGTCTACAGGGGCGCTACAATGAGCAGTTCTTC
D gene: TRBD2; J gene: TRBJ2-7; V gene: TRBV4-3; clone size: once; CDR3 protein: CASSQDGTSPSYEQYF; CDR3 DNA: TGCGCCAGCAGCCAAGATGGGACTAGTCCTTCCTACGAGCAGTACTTC
D gene: TRBD2; J gene: TRBJ2-2; V gene: TRBV5-4; clone size: few; CDR3 protein: CASSLGVAGVFGELFF; CDR3 DNA: TGTGCCAGCAGCTTGGGGGTAGCGGGAGTGTTCGGGGAGCTGTTTTTT
D gene: TRBD1; J gene: TRBJ1-5; V gene: TRBV6-5; clone size: few; CDR3 protein: CASSYAGTGVF; CDR3 DNA: TGTGCCAGCAGTTACGCCGGGACAGGGGTTTTT
D gene: NA; J gene: TRBJ2-7; V gene: TRBV19; clone size: NA; CDR3 protein: CASSMGSPGWEQYF; CDR3 DNA: TGTGCCAGTAGTATGGGTTCTCCGGGTTGGGAGCAGTACTTC
D gene: TRBD2; J gene: TRBJ2-5; V gene: TRBV7-9; clone size: few; CDR3 protein: CASSFTTSGQETQYF; CDR3 DNA: TGTGCCAGCAGCTTCACGACTAGCGGCCAAGAGACCCAGTACTTC
D gene: NA; J gene: TRBJ2-1; V gene: TRBV28; clone size: few; CDR3 protein: CASSFPGQEHLSGRTVYNEQFF; CDR3 DNA: TGTGCCAGCAGTTTCCCGGGACAGGAACACCTTAGCGGGAGAACTGTCTACAATGAGCAGTTCTTC
D gene: TRBD2; J gene: TRBJ2-2; V gene: TRBV9; clone size: large; CDR3 protein: CASSVPSGIDTGELFF; CDR3 DNA: TGTGCCAGCAGCGTACCTAGCGGGATAGACACCGGGGAGCTGTTTTTT
D gene: TRBD2; J gene: TRBJ2-1; V gene: TRBV5-4; clone size: NA; CDR3 protein: CASSLALAGHYNEQFF; CDR3 DNA: TGTGCCAGCAGCTTGGCGCTAGCGGGACACTACAATGAGCAGTTCTTC
D gene: TRBD2; J gene: TRBJ2-3; V gene: TRBV5-1; clone size: NA; CDR3 protein: CASSPRISGFPPDTQYF; CDR3 DNA: TGCGCCAGCAGCCCAAGGATTAGCGGGTTCCCCCCAGATACGCAGTATTTT
D gene: NA; J gene: TRBJ1-1; V gene: TRBV7-8; clone size: few; CDR3 protein: CASSLERLLNTEAFF; CDR3 DNA: TGTGCCAGCAGCTTAGAACGACTATTGAACACTGAAGCTTTCTTT
D gene: NA; J gene: TRBJ2-3; V gene: TRBV11-1; clone size: few; CDR3 protein: CASSLEVTRTDTQYF; CDR3 DNA: TGTGCCAGCAGCTTAGAAGTGACTAGGACGGATACGCAGTATTTT
D gene: NA; J gene: TRBJ1-1; V gene: TRBV21-1; clone size: few; CDR3 protein: CASSKGTGGPLNTEAFF; CDR3 DNA: TGTGCCAGCAGCAAAGGGACAGGGGGTCCTTTGAACACTGAAGCTTTCTTT